Here is one T cell receptor beta chain with its context. What it binds is not known. Looked up from germline, CDR1 is LNHDA and CDR2 is SQIVND (reference sequence). This CDR3 region has 15 residues. Trimming took off 3 bases at V and 6 bases at J, with 15 bases between the two ends. PCR involved 60 Vbeta and 13 Jbeta primers. Assay: immunoSEQ multiplex PCR; the TCRdb copy retains only in-frame clones and omits some. This repertoire shows just over 150,000 clones, 65% to 85% found once; its top ten account for 7.1%. The sample is drawn from a study of cytomegalovirus exposure and HLA in healthy donors. Whole-study results and caveats: One cluster of highly shared sequence variants probably arose as a sequencing artifact. A link between a missense DCLRE1C variant and TCR beta V- and J-gene trimming emerged from a later analysis.

This chain joins TRBV19 and TRBJ1-5; D possibly corresponds to TRBD1 (5 bases). The TCR was taken from a man aged 40-49 years in good health and CMV-seropositive. The sample consisted of PBMCs. CDR3 coding DNA: TGTGCCAGTAGTATCGGCAGGGTCCCGAGTCAGCCCCAGCATTTT. It encodes CASSIGRVPSQPQHF.